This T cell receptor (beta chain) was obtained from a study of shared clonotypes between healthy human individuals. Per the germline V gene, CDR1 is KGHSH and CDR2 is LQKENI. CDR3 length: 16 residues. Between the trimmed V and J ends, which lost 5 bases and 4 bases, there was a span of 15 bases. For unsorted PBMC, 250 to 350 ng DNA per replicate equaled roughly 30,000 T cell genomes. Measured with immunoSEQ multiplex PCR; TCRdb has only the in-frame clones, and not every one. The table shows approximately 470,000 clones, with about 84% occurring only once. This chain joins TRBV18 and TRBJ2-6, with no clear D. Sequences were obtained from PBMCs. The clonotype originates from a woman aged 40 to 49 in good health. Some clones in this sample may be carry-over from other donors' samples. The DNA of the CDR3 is TGTGCCAGCTCAATACGCAGTGGTACGGGGGCCAACGTCCTGACTTTC. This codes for CASSIRSGTGANVLTF. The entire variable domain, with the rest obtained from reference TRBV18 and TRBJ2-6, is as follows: NAGVMQNPRHLVRRRGQEARLRCSPMKGHSHVYWYRQLPEEGLKFMVYLQKENIIDESGMPKERFSAEFPKEGPSILRIQQVVRGDSAAYFCASSIRSGTGANVLTFGAGSRLTVL.